A selection of T cell receptor beta chains follows, all from one sample in a study of blood T cell repertoires in COVID-19. Sequencing was performed with immunoSEQ multiplex PCR; in TCRdb, only in-frame clones are kept and a portion is missing. The table records a few hundred thousand clones, around 91% of them present only once. Sequencing was performed on PBMCs or T cells enriched from blood (not recorded which). All receptors come from a man younger than 35 who had recovered from COVID-19. The CDR3 runs from the conserved cysteine through the conserved F or W. A D gene is named only where the DNA matches it firmly. Expanded clones get a size class; other rows say once, few or many, or leave the size out.

TRBJ2-3,.,.,TRBV7-6,TGTGCCAGCAGTGAGGGGGGGGGCGGACGAGATACGCAGTATTTT,CASSEGGGGRDTQYF
TRBJ1-2,.,.,TRBV3-1/TRBV3-2,TGTGCCAGCAGCCAAGATTTGAGGCCTAACTATGGCTACACCTTC,CASSQDLRPNYGYTF
TRBJ1-5,TRBD1,.,TRBV5-8,TGTGCCAGCAGCGACAGGACAGGGGGGAACCAGCCCCAGCATTTT,CASSDRTGGNQPQHF
TRBJ2-2,.,.,TRBV18,TGTGCCAGCTCACCTAGGACGGGAAACACCGGGGAGCTGTTTTTT,CASSPRTGNTGELFF
TRBJ2-6,.,.,TRBV18,TGTGCCAGCTCTCAACAGACCTCTGGGGCCAACGTCCTGACTTTC,CASSQQTSGANVLTF
TRBJ2-2,TRBD2,.,TRBV5-1,TGCGCCAGCAGCTTGGGGACTAGCCTAACCGGGGAGCTGTTTTTT,CASSLGTSLTGELFF
TRBJ1-2,.,.,TRBV6-1,TGTGCCAGCAGTGAATGGGGGGGCTATGGCTACACCTTC,CASSEWGGYGYTF
TRBJ2-3,.,.,TRBV2,TGTGCCAGCAGTGCCAATCCTCCCAGAGGTCTTACGCAGTATTTT,CASSANPPRGLTQYF
TRBJ2-1,.,.,TRBV3-1/TRBV3-2,TGTGCCAGCAGCCAAGTTACGAGCAATGAGCAGTTCTTC,CASSQVTSNEQFF
TRBJ2-3,.,once,TRBV3-1/TRBV3-2,TGTGCCAGCAGCCCAGACAGTTCGCTAGGCACAGATACGCAGTATTTT,CASSPDSSLGTDTQYF
TRBJ1-2,.,.,TRBV12-3/TRBV12-4,TGTGCCAGCAGTTTCGGAGCTAACTATGGCTACACCTTC,CASSFGANYGYTF
TRBJ2-2,TRBD2,.,TRBV29-1,TGCAGCGTTGCCCTTCTAGCGGGAGAGAGTCGCGGGGAGCTGTTTTTT,CSVALLAGESRGELFF
TRBJ2-1,TRBD2,.,TRBV12-3/TRBV12-4,TGTGCCAACTCCGGCGGGGGTCGCAATGAGCAGTTCTTC,CANSGGGRNEQFF
TRBJ1-6,.,.,TRBV2,TGTGCCAGCAGTGCCCCGCCTGGGCCAGGGTCACCCCTCCACTTT,CASSAPPGPGSPLHF
TRBJ2-7,TRBD1,.,TRBV4-1,TGCGCCAGCAGCCAAGCGGGACAGGGCACCGAGCAGTACTTC,CASSQAGQGTEQYF
TRBJ2-7,TRBD2,.,TRBV5-4,TGTGCCGGGTCTAGCGGGGGGGCCGGTTACGAGCAGTACTTC,CAGSSGGAGYEQYF
TRBJ1-2,.,.,TRBV7-2,TGTGCCAGCAGCACGACTCGTGATGGGTATGGCTACACCTTC,CASSTTRDGYGYTF
TRBJ1-5,.,.,TRBV19,TGTGCCAGTAGTATCGTTCGGGATAGCAATCAGCCCCAGCATTTT,CASSIVRDSNQPQHF
TRBJ1-2,TRBD1,.,TRBV5-6,TGTGCCAGCAGCTTCGTGGACAGGGTTACCTATGGCTACACCTTC,CASSFVDRVTYGYTF
TRBJ2-5,.,.,TRBV6-5,TGTGCCAGCAGCAATAGACATAACCAAGAGACCCAGTACTTC,CASSNRHNQETQYF
TRBJ1-1,.,.,TRBV19,TGTGCCAGTAGTCCTGGACACCCCACTGAAGCTTTCTTT,CASSPGHPTEAFF
TRBJ2-5,.,.,TRBV12-3/TRBV12-4,TGTGCCAGCAGTCAGGGCTATCCCGAGACCCAGTACTTC,CASSQGYPETQYF
TRBJ1-2,.,.,TRBV7-2,TGTGCCAGCAGCTTAGCTGGCCAGGGGATTTATGGCTACACCTTC,CASSLAGQGIYGYTF
TRBJ2-3,TRBD1,.,TRBV5-1,TGCGCCAGCAGCTTGTACCGGACAGGGGGTCCGTATACGCAGTATTTT,CASSLYRTGGPYTQYF
TRBJ2-3,.,.,TRBV6-6,TGTGCCAGCACTACCCAGGGCACAGATACGCAGTATTTT,CASTTQGTDTQYF
TRBJ2-1,TRBD1,.,TRBV7-6,TGTGCCAGCAGCCGCCGACAGGGTCTTTCCGCCAATGAGCAGTTCTTC,CASSRRQGLSANEQFF
TRBJ2-6,.,.,TRBV4-1,TGCGCCAGCCGTAGACAGGGAGGCCAATCTCGAGAATCTGGGGCCAACGTCCTGACTTTC,CASRRQGGQSRESGANVLTF
TRBJ1-1,.,few,TRBV27,TGTGCCAGCAGTTTCAGGGACACTGAAGCTTTCTTT,CASSFRDTEAFF
TRBJ1-3,TRBD1,.,TRBV5-4,TGTGCCAGCAGCCGAGGACAGGGAGGGTCTGGAAACACCATATATTTT,CASSRGQGGSGNTIYF
TRBJ2-7,TRBD1,.,TRBV18,TGTGCCAGCTCGTCTGGGACAGAAATATACGAGCAGTACTTC,CASSSGTEIYEQYF
TRBJ1-1,TRBD1,.,TRBV3-1/TRBV3-2,TGTGCCAGCAGCCGGACAGGGACAGCTTTCTTT,CASSRTGTAFF
TRBJ2-3,TRBD2,.,TRBV5-8,TGTGCCAGCAGCTCGCGACTAGCGGGAGCAACAGATACGCAGTATTTT,CASSSRLAGATDTQYF
TRBJ1-1,.,.,TRBV5-4,TGTGCCAGCAGCCTCATGGACAGTGAAGCTTTCTTT,CASSLMDSEAFF
TRBJ2-3,.,.,TRBV18,TGTGCCAGCTCACCACAGCTAGCAGGCACAGATACGCAGTATTTT,CASSPQLAGTDTQYF
TRBJ2-7,.,.,TRBV27,TGTGCCAGCAGTCCGAGGGCGGCCTCCTACGAGCAGTACTTC,CASSPRAASYEQYF
TRBJ1-1,.,.,TRBV12-3/TRBV12-4,TGTGCCAGCAGTGTTGCGAGGACTGAAGCTTTCTTT,CASSVARTEAFF
TRBJ2-2,TRBD2,.,TRBV25-1,TGTGCCAGCTCTCGGGGAGGGGTGGGCACCGGGGAGCTGTTTTTT,CASSRGGVGTGELFF
TRBJ2-2,.,.,TRBV12-5,TGTGCTAGTGGTATTAGCTACACCGGGGAGCTGTTTTTT,CASGISYTGELFF
TRBJ2-2,.,.,TRBV29-1,TGCAGCGTTGAACAAAGCGAGGAGCTGTTTTTT,CSVEQSEELFF
TRBJ1-6,.,.,TRBV15,TGTGCCACCAGCAGAGACCCCGGACAAGACCTAGGTTCACCCCTCCACTTT,CATSRDPGQDLGSPLHF
TRBJ2-1,TRBD1,.,TRBV28,TGTGCCAGCAGTTCGGGACAGACCAATAAGCAGTTCTTC,CASSSGQTNKQFF
TRBJ1-5,.,few,TRBV28,TGTGCCAGCAGTTTCGGGCAGCCCCAGCATTTT,CASSFGQPQHF
TRBJ1-2,.,.,TRBV28,TGTGCCAGCACAAAGTCCGGGATCTATGGCTACACCTTC,CASTKSGIYGYTF
TRBJ2-3,.,.,TRBV28,TGTGCCAGCAGTGACCAGGGTTTCGATACGCAGTATTTT,CASSDQGFDTQYF
TRBJ2-2,TRBD1,many,TRBV19,TGTGCCAGTAGTATAATAGGGCTTCGGGGACAGACGAACACCGGGGAGCTGTTTTTT,CASSIIGLRGQTNTGELFF
TRBJ1-1,.,.,TRBV6-1,TGTGCCAGCAGTGAAATGAGCGCTGTCACCATTGAAGCTTTCTTT,CASSEMSAVTIEAFF
TRBJ1-1,.,.,TRBV18,TGTGCCAGCTCACCGCCAGAGGGAAGTACTGAAGCTTTCTTT,CASSPPEGSTEAFF